Presented here are 16 T cell receptor beta chains from one specimen sequenced in a study of T-cell reconstitution after alpha-beta-depleted transplantation in children. Unique molecular identifiers were built into the TCRbeta library. TCRdb reprocessed the PCR reads via MiXCR and lists one record per CDR3 protein. The sample lists 210,000 or so distinct CDR3 sequences, 11% occurring once. The sequenced sample was PBMCs, obtained before TCRalphabeta/CD19-depleted stem cell transplant. These receptor sequences come from a child under two years old with acute myeloid leukemia, due to receive a stem cell transplant.

This clonotype was observed at least ten times. This rearrangement joins TRBV10-3 to TRBJ1-2; 8 bases are a match to TRBD1. V dropped 7 bases and J dropped 2; count of bases not matched to a gene: 3. The length of the CDR3 is 13 residues. Germline loops: CDR1 ENHRY, CDR2 SYGVKD. As DNA, the CDR3 is TGTGCCATCAATAGACAGGGGAACTATGGCTACACCTTC. It specifies CAINRQGNYGYTF.

This clonotype was counted ten times or more. The V call is TRBV18, the J call TRBJ2-7, with D possibly matching TRBD1 (6 bases). V was pared by 4 bases and J by 4 bases, with 14 bases between. This CDR3 has 14 amino acids. Germline-derived CDR1 and CDR2 are KGHSH and LQKENI. The CDR3 DNA follows: TGTGCCAGCTCACTAAACAGGGATTTATACGAGCAGTACTTC. Amino acids: CASSLNRDLYEQYF. Full variable domain (missing parts from reference TRBV18 and TRBJ2-7): NAGVMQNPRHLVRRRGQEARLRCSPMKGHSHVYWYRQLPEEGLKFMVYLQKENIIDESGMPKERFSAEFPKEGPSILRIQQVVRGDSAAYFCASSLNRDLYEQYFGPGTRLTVT.

There are many counts of this clonotype. CDR3 bases: TGTGCCAGCAGCAGAAGCGCTAGCGGGAGTACCTACGAGCAGTACTTC. Encoded protein: CASSRSASGSTYEQYF. The V and J genes are TRBV7-2 and TRBJ2-7; TRBD2 aligns across 10 bases. The CDR3 is made up of 16 amino acids. V was clipped by 5 bases and J by 2 bases; unmatched bases: 9. CDR1 SGHTA and CDR2 FQGNSA come from the germline V gene. The variable domain in full, completed from reference TRBV7-2 and TRBJ2-7, reads GAGVSQSPSNKVTEKGKDVELRCDPISGHTALYWYRQSLGQGLEFLIYFQGNSAPDKSGLPSDRFSAERTGGSVSTLTIQRTQQEDSAVYLCASSRSASGSTYEQYFGPGTRLTVT.

This sequence joins TRBV13 and TRBJ2-6; 11 bases map to TRBD2. Germline V gene sequence: CDR1 PRHDT, CDR2 FYEKMQ (reference sequence). V lost 4 bases, J lost 0 bases, and 5 bases stayed unmatched. This CDR3 contains 18 residues. The CDR3 nucleotides read TGTGCCAGCAGCTCGGGACTAGCGGAGGTCTCTGGGGCCAACGTCCTGACTTTC. As protein: CASSSGLAEVSGANVLTF. The whole variable domain, remainder taken from reference TRBV13 and TRBJ2-6, is AAGVIQSPRHLIKEKRETATLKCYPIPRHDTVYWYQQGPGQDPQFLISFYEKMQSDKGSIPDRFSAQQFSDYHSELNMSSLELGDSALYFCASSSGLAEVSGANVLTFGAGSRLTVL.

This clonotype was recorded at least ten times. The V call is TRBV7-2, the J call TRBJ2-7; D uncertain. The germline V gene has CDR1 SGHTA and CDR2 FQGNSA. Trimming left V 5 bases short and J 6 bases short, with 11 bases between. This CDR3 region has 12 residues. The CDR3 DNA reads TGTGCCAGCAGCGGCATCGGGCCCGAGCAGTACTTC. This encodes CASSGIGPEQYF. Drawing the rest from reference TRBV7-2 and TRBJ2-7, the complete variable domain is GAGVSQSPSNKVTEKGKDVELRCDPISGHTALYWYRQSLGQGLEFLIYFQGNSAPDKSGLPSDRFSAERTGGSVSTLTIQRTQQEDSAVYLCASSGIGPEQYFGPGTRLTVT.

This clonotype was recorded many times. As DNA, the CDR3 is TGTGCCACCAGTGATTACGTAAGGGGGCGCGGCTACACCTTC. Its translation is CATSDYVRGRGYTF. The rearrangement joins TRBV24-1 to TRBJ1-2, with TRBD1 matching 7 bases. Germline CDR1 reads KGHDR; CDR2 reads SFDVKD. The CDR3 loop spans 14 amino acids. J lost 8 bases, V lost 2 bases, and 7 bases had no gene match.

This clonotype showed up many times. The chain joins TRBV20-1 to TRBJ1-2, with 7 bases that match TRBD1. The CDR3 has 12 residues. The germline gives CDR1 DFQATT, CDR2 SNEGSKA (reference sequence). V shed 3 bases, J shed 8 bases, and the junction held 6 bases outside the gene matches. Here the CDR3 DNA reads TGCAGTGCTAGCGGGACAGTATCCGGCTACACCTTC. Translating it yields CSASGTVSGYTF.

In this sample, this clonotype turned up many times. The chain carries TRBV11-1 and TRBJ2-1; 7 positions agree with TRBD1. The germline CDR1 and CDR2 sequences are SGHAT and FQDESV (reference sequence). The V gene end was trimmed by 4 bases and the J gene end by 6 bases; junction bases not matched to a gene: 21. The CDR3 consists of 19 residues. The CDR3 loop reads CASSSVYSQGLQGVNEQFF. The CDR3 DNA reads as TGTGCCAGCAGCTCCGTGTATTCTCAGGGGCTCCAGGGGGTCAATGAGCAGTTCTTC.

This clonotype was found many times. The chain employs TRBV20-1 and TRBJ2-1; D unclear. The CDR3 loop spans 11 amino acids. The V end lost 3 bases, the J end lost 5 bases, and 5 bases lay between the germline ends. Germline V gene lookup returns CDR1 DFQATT and CDR2 SNEGSKA (reference sequence). The chain's CDR3 is CSASPDNEQFF. The CDR3 nucleotides read TGCAGTGCTAGTCCGGACAATGAGCAGTTCTTC.

This clonotype was picked up many times. V and J are TRBV20-1 and TRBJ2-1; D remains unclear. The germline V gene has CDR1 DFQATT and CDR2 SNEGSKA (reference sequence). The CDR3 has 10 residues. V lost 3 bases and J lost 9, with 6 bases in between. For the CDR3, the DNA is TGCAGTGCTAGTGGAGTTGAGCAGTTCTTC. This gives the protein CSASGVEQFF.

This clonotype has ten or more counts. The J gene is TRBJ1-3, the V gene TRBV28; D gene ambiguous. The CDR3 consists of 15 residues. Germline-derived CDR1 and CDR2 are MDHEN and SYDVKM. V lost 5 bases and J 2 bases, leaving 13 bases between the germline ends. The CDR3 sequence is CASSPLLGPGNTIYF. The DNA for the CDR3 is TGTGCCAGCAGTCCGCTCCTGGGTCCTGGAAACACCATATATTTT.

The sample holds a few counts of this clonotype. The rearrangement joins TRBV20-1 to TRBJ1-1; perhaps TRBD1 as D (5 bases). The germline CDR1 and CDR2 sequences are DFQATT and SNEGSKA (reference sequence). CDR3 length: 13 residues. V shed 6 bases and J shed 3 bases, with 14 bases lying between them. The CDR3 is CSAEGSLDTEAFF. CDR3 nucleotides: TGCAGTGCCGAGGGGAGTTTGGACACTGAAGCTTTCTTT.

This clonotype was seen many times. The chain carries TRBV7-8 and TRBJ1-4; tentative D call: TRBD1 (5 bases). The CDR3 runs 14 residues. The ends were cut back, 7 bases at V and 6 bases at J, with 15 bases in the middle. CDR1 and CDR2 (germline): SGHVS, FQNEAQ. For the CDR3, the DNA is TGTGCCAGCACACTCCGGGACGGCGATGAAAAACTGTTTTTT. It translates to CASTLRDGDEKLFF.

This clonotype was recorded many times. V gene TRBV6-1 combines with J gene TRBJ2-5, with TRBD2 identical over 8 bases. V dropped 3 bases and J dropped 1; count of bases not matched to a gene: 7. Looked up from germline, CDR1 is MNHNS and CDR2 is SASEGT. The CDR3 is 16 residues long. The CDR3 reads CASSDELADFQETQYF. CDR3 bases: TGTGCCAGCAGTGATGAACTAGCGGACTTCCAAGAGACCCAGTACTTC.

This clonotype was recorded at least ten times. The rearrangement links TRBV27 to TRBJ1-5; D not resolved. CDR1 and CDR2 from the germline V gene are MNHEY and SMNVEV (reference sequence). This CDR3 spans 16 amino acids. Trimming left V 4 bases short and J 1 base short, with 14 bases between. CDR3 residues: CASSSQGRGSNQPQHF. The CDR3 DNA sequence: TGTGCCAGCAGTTCTCAAGGACGTGGGAGCAATCAGCCCCAGCATTTT.

This clonotype showed up many times. This rearrangement joins TRBV20-1 to TRBJ2-1, with D tentatively TRBD1 (6 bases). With 6 bases removed from V and 11 bases from J, the gap between germline ends came to 11 bases. Germline CDR1 reads DFQATT; CDR2 reads SNEGSKA (reference sequence). The CDR3 runs 10 residues. This CDR3 reads CSAAGTKQFF. DNA of the CDR3: TGCAGTGCAGCCGGGACAAAGCAGTTCTTC.